The clone carrying this T cell receptor (beta chain) was seen once. Per the original methods: Using reference gene primer amplification, nucleated cell counts were estimated. TCRdb's table, derived via immunoSEQ multiplex PCR, lists solely in-frame clones and lacks some. V, J and clone size are taken as reported in that table, and D and trimming were inferred from the DNA itself. Of 200,000 to 250,000 clones listed, about 85% are singletons. This entry is derived from a study of blood T cell repertoires in COVID-19. The overall study: Samples came from the United States, Italy and Spain, spanning acute and convalescent COVID-19. PBMCs, B-cell-depleted T cells, or T cells were the source of the cDNA or gDNA that made up the material.

The V end lost 0 bases, the J end lost 6 bases, and 17 bases lay between the germline ends. This CDR3 spans 16 amino acids. Looked up from germline, CDR1 is SGDLS and CDR2 is YYNGEE. The specimen sequenced was peripheral blood. This chain joins TRBV9 and TRBJ2-3, with D perhaps matching TRBD2 (5 bases). This receptor was obtained from a woman younger than 35 who had recovered from COVID-19. CDR3 in amino acids: CASSVGLAAHVDTQYF. As DNA, the CDR3 is TGTGCCAGCAGCGTAGGCCTAGCCGCCCATGTTGATACGCAGTATTTT.